The 8 T cell receptor beta chains listed next were all sequenced from one sample in a study of shared clonotypes between healthy human individuals. Only in-frame clones appear in the TCRdb table, and some are missing; sequencing was by immunoSEQ multiplex PCR. In the table there are about 520,000 clones, 70% to 80% of which are singletons. The sample consisted of PBMCs. The receptor source for this set is a woman in her thirties or forties in good health. Some clones in this sample may be carry-over from other donors' samples.

The genes are TRBV11-2 and TRBJ2-7; TRBD2 matches 7 bases. After removal of 6 bases from V and 2 bases from J, the junction contained 7 bases not matched to a gene. The CDR3 spans 14 residues. The germline V gene has CDR1 SGHAT and CDR2 FQNNGV. The CDR3 spells CASSGLVPPYEQYF. The CDR3 nucleotides are TGTGCCAGCAGTGGACTAGTTCCCCCCTACGAGCAGTACTTC.

This clone occurred a few times. The chain combines TRBV19 with TRBJ1-5; 9 nucleotides align to TRBD1. The germline V gene has CDR1 LNHDA and CDR2 SQIVND (reference sequence). The CDR3 runs 16 residues. With 2 bases clipped from V and 1 base from J, the junction kept 3 bases outside the gene matches. For the CDR3, the DNA is TGTGCCAGTAGTATACAGGGACAGGGAAGCAATCAGCCCCAGCATTTT. Its protein product is CASSIQGQGSNQPQHF.

This clone appeared many times. V gene TRBV4-1 combines with J gene TRBJ2-7; the match to TRBD2 covers 8 bases. The germline V gene has CDR1 MGHRA and CDR2 YSYEKL. V was pared by 1 base and J by 3 bases, with 5 bases of the junction left unmatched. The CDR3 loop spans 15 amino acids. The DNA for the CDR3 is TGCGCCAGCAGCCAAGGAGCGGGAGTCGTCTACGAGCAGTACTTC. Residues: CASSQGAGVVYEQYF.

J is TRBJ2-7 and V is TRBV6-1; D is uncertain. The V gene's germline CDR1 is MNHNS and CDR2 SASEGT. The V end was cut by 2 bases, the J end by 0 bases, with 17 bases between. There are 17 residues in the CDR3. Written as DNA, the CDR3 is TGTGCCAGCAGTGAAAGGGTAGGCAGTCGTCGCTCCTACGAGCAGTACTTC. Protein sequence: CASSERVGSRRSYEQYF.

CDR3: CASSVRLAGNTDTQYF. CDR3 DNA sequence: TGCGCCAGCAGCGTACGACTAGCGGGAAACACAGATACGCAGTATTTT. The genes are TRBV5-1 and TRBJ2-3, with 11 bases that match TRBD2. Germline V gene lookup returns CDR1 SGHRS and CDR2 YFSETQ. The CDR3 totals 16 residues. The V and J ends lost 4 bases and 2 bases, in that order; junction bases with no gene match: 6.

In this sample, this clone turned up a few times. The CDR3 sequence is CASSSRDGPYNEQFF. CDR3 in DNA: TGTGCCAGCAGCTCCCGGGACGGGCCCTACAATGAGCAGTTCTTC. The chain combines TRBV7-6 with TRBJ2-1; D could derive from TRBD1 or TRBD2 (5 bases each). This CDR3 has 15 residues. Looked up from germline, CDR1 is SGHVS and CDR2 is FNYEAQ. V lost 4 bases and J 2 bases, leaving 12 bases between the germline ends.

This clone has just a few counts. V usage is TRBV5-1 and J usage is TRBJ2-1; 13 bases are shared with TRBD2. J lost 9 bases, V lost 1 base, and 7 bases had no gene match. This CDR3 has 16 amino acids. Looked up from germline, CDR1 is SGHRS and CDR2 is YFSETQ. CDR3 sequence: CASSLRTSGSGSEQFF. CDR3 coding DNA: TGCGCCAGCAGCTTGAGGACTAGCGGGAGTGGCAGTGAGCAGTTCTTC.

The V gene is TRBV28, the J gene TRBJ1-3; the match to TRBD1 covers 8 bases. Germline trimming cut 10 bases from V and 2 bases from J; bases unmatched to any gene: 7. The CDR3 is 14 residues long. Germline-derived CDR1 and CDR2 are MDHEN and SYDVKM. The CDR3, as DNA: TGTGCCACCATTGACAGGGGAACTGGAAACACCATATATTTT. Translating gives CATIDRGTGNTIYF.